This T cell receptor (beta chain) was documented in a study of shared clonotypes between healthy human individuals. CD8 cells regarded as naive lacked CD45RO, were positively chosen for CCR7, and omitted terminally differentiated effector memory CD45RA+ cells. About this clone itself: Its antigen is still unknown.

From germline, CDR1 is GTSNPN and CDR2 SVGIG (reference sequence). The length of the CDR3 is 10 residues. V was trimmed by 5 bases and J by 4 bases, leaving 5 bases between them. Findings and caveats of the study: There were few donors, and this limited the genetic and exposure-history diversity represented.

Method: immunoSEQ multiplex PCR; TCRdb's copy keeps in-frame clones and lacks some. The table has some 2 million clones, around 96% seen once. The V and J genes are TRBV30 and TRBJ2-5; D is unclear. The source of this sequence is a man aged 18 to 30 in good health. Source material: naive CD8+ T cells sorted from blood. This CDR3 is CAWAGETQYF. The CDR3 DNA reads TGTGCCTGGGCAGGAGAGACCCAGTACTTC. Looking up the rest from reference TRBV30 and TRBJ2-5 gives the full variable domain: SQTIHQWPATLVQPVGSPLSLECTVEGTSNPNLYWYRQAAGRGLQLLFYSVGIGQISSEVPQNLSASRPQDRQFILSSKKLLLSDSGFYLCAWAGETQYFGPGTRLLVL.